The next 28 T cell receptor beta chains were all read from a single sample in a study of cytomegalovirus exposure and HLA in healthy donors. Use of 60 Vbeta and 13 Jbeta primers characterized the PCR. The table came from immunoSEQ multiplex PCR; TCRdb's copy has only in-frame clones and leaves some out. The repertoire holds fewer than 250,000 clones, with roughly 85% as singletons. Source material: PBMCs. Receptor source: a man in his late teens or twenties in good health and CMV-seronegative.

The CDR3 nucleotides are TGTGCCACCAGCAGAGAATCAGGGACTAGCGGGAGGGCCGACTACGAGCAGTACTTC. Amino acids: CATSRESGTSGRADYEQYF. This chain connects TRBV15 to TRBJ2-7, with 16 nucleotides matching TRBD2. This CDR3 contains 19 residues. Per the germline V gene, CDR1 is LNHNV and CDR2 is YYDKDF (reference sequence). J lost 3 bases, V lost 0 bases, and 8 bases had no gene match.

This chain uses TRBV15 with TRBJ2-5; D possibly corresponds to TRBD2 (6 bases). The germline CDR1 and CDR2 sequences are LNHNV and YYDKDF (reference sequence). V was trimmed by 0 bases and J by 2 bases, leaving 10 bases between them. The CDR3 spans 15 residues. The chain's CDR3 is CATSRDRGIQETQYF. CDR3 nucleotides: TGTGCCACCAGCAGAGATCGCGGGATTCAAGAGACCCAGTACTTC. Full variable domain (remainder filled in from reference TRBV15 and TRBJ2-5): DAMVIQNPRYQVTQFGKPVTLSCSQTLNHNVMYWYQQKSSQAPKLLFHYYDKDFNNEADTPDNFQSRRPNTSFCFLDIRSPGLGDTAMYLCATSRDRGIQETQYFGPGTRLLVL.

The V call is TRBV10-3, the J call TRBJ2-2, with D possibly TRBD2 on 5 matching bases. Germline CDR1 ENHRY, CDR2 SYGVKD. CDR3 length: 18 amino acids. V was shortened by 0 bases and J by 7 bases, with 21 bases between the two germline ends. CDR3 bases: TGTGCCATCAGTGAGTCGATCCCTTTGGCGGACTGGGACGGGGAGCTGTTTTTT. Protein: CAISESIPLADWDGELFF.

The V gene is TRBV19, the J gene TRBJ1-5; D might be TRBD1 (6 bases). Germline-derived CDR1 and CDR2 are LNHDA and SQIVND (reference sequence). CDR3 length: 18 amino acids. V was cut by 5 bases and J by 2 bases, with 22 bases left in between. The CDR3, as DNA: TGTGCCAGTAGTGCCAAACCTGAGAGGGGGGGAGGCAATCAGCCCCAGCATTTT. Translation gives CASSAKPERGGGNQPQHF.

This clone has only one observation. This chain uses TRBV7-6 with TRBJ2-5, with 9 bases matching TRBD1. The V gene end was trimmed by 1 base and the J gene end by 2 bases; junction bases not matched to a gene: 5. From germline, CDR1 is SGHVS and CDR2 FNYEAQ. The CDR3 has 16 amino acids. The CDR3 DNA follows: TGTGCCAGCAGCTTAGTGGGACAGGGACTTCAAGAGACCCAGTACTTC. Amino acids: CASSLVGQGLQETQYF.

The genes are TRBV5-1 and TRBJ2-3, with 8 bases identical to TRBD2. Germline V gives CDR1 SGHRS, CDR2 YFSETQ. The CDR3 is 17 residues long. The trim removed 3 bases at V and 0 bases at J, leaving 9 bases unmatched. DNA of the CDR3: TGCGCCAGCAGCTCTGTCCCTAGCGGGCCGAGCACAGATACGCAGTATTTT. This translates into CASSSVPSGPSTDTQYF.

The rearrangement uses TRBV10-3 and TRBJ2-7; 8 bases are shared with TRBD1. CDR3 size: 14 residues. Germline CDR1 and CDR2: ENHRY and SYGVKD. The junction had 6 bases not matched to a gene; V was cut back by 3 bases and J by 5 bases. DNA of the CDR3: TGTGCCATCAGTGATGGGACAGGAGGGGACGAGCAGTACTTC. Translating gives CAISDGTGGDEQYF.

CDR3 in amino acids: CAWSLQGGYEQYF. CDR3 DNA sequence: TGTGCCTGGAGTCTACAGGGGGGCTACGAGCAGTACTTC. The gene calls are TRBV30 and TRBJ2-7; the match to TRBD1 covers 8 bases. V lost 2 bases and J lost 3; bases outside the gene matches: 3. The CDR3 length is 13 residues. The germline V gene encodes CDR1 GTSNPN and CDR2 SVGIG (reference sequence).

A few counts support this clone. The chain couples TRBV14 to TRBJ1-2, with TRBD1 as a possible D gene (5 bases). This CDR3 region has 15 residues. Per germline, CDR1 SGHDN and CDR2 FVKESK. Trimming shortened V by 0 bases and J by 3 bases, and 11 bases separated the two germline ends. The CDR3 nucleotides read TGTGCCAGCAGCCAAGACGCAGGGATCTACTATGGCTACACCTTC. Encoded protein: CASSQDAGIYYGYTF.

The chain employs TRBV4-2 and TRBJ2-3; D might be TRBD2 (6 bases). The length of the CDR3 is 16 residues. CDR1 and CDR2 (germline): LGHNA, YNFKEQ. Trimming cost V 5 bases and J 0 bases, with 15 bases left between them. The CDR3 DNA follows: TGTGCCAGCAGCTCCTTAGCGGAAACTAGCACAGATACGCAGTATTTT. This translates into CASSSLAETSTDTQYF.

The chain carries TRBV29-1 and TRBJ2-1; 7 bases are shared with TRBD2. This CDR3 region has 14 residues. V lost 3 bases, J lost 3 bases, and 5 bases stayed unmatched. Germline V gives CDR1 SQVTM, CDR2 ANQGSEA. The CDR3 nucleotides are TGCAGCGTTGAGGGTCGGGGGGACTACAATGAGCAGTTCTTC. Protein sequence: CSVEGRGDYNEQFF.

The rearrangement uses TRBV16 and TRBJ2-7, with a tentative D call TRBD2 (5 bases). Germline V gives CDR1 KGHSY, CDR2 FQNENV. Trimming removed 0 bases at V and 0 bases at J, with 12 bases between. The CDR3 totals 16 residues. The CDR3 DNA reads TGTGCCAGCAGCCAATCGGCGGGTCCCTCCTCCTACGAGCAGTACTTC. Its protein product is CASSQSAGPSSYEQYF.

This chain connects TRBV12-5 to TRBJ1-1, with D hard to call. This CDR3 comprises 12 residues. The V end was cut by 2 bases, the J end by 6 bases, with 7 bases between. Germline V gene lookup returns CDR1 LGHNT and CDR2 FRNRAP. CDR3 protein: CASGLLAAEAFF. In nucleotides, the CDR3 is TGTGCTAGTGGTTTGTTGGCAGCTGAAGCTTTCTTT.

V usage is TRBV28 and J usage is TRBJ1-2; D perhaps matches TRBD1 (5 bases). Germline V gene sequence: CDR1 MDHEN, CDR2 SYDVKM. This CDR3 is built from 14 residues. V was clipped by 7 bases and J by 3 bases, with 15 bases between them. CDR3 sequence (DNA): TGTGCCAGCATAAAGGGGAGGTTTGACTATGGCTACACCTTC. Its translation: CASIKGRFDYGYTF.

This rearrangement joins TRBV9 to TRBJ1-1; 10 nucleotides line up with TRBD1. There are 17 residues in the CDR3. V was clipped by 2 bases and J by 3 bases; unmatched bases: 10. Germline CDR1 is SGDLS and CDR2 is YYNGEE. CDR3: CASSVSSGTGADTEAFF. The DNA of the CDR3 is TGTGCCAGCAGCGTCTCCTCCGGGACAGGGGCGGACACTGAAGCTTTCTTT.

V gene TRBV7-2 combines with J gene TRBJ1-4; 9 nucleotides line up with TRBD1. CDR3 length: 16 amino acids. The V gene's germline CDR1 is SGHTA and CDR2 FQGNSA. The trim removed 5 bases at V and 4 bases at J, leaving 8 bases unmatched. As DNA, the CDR3 is TGTGCCAGCAGCCAACAACAGGGGGCGTTTAATGAAAAACTGTTTTTT. The encoded protein is CASSQQQGAFNEKLFF.

This chain links TRBV23-1 with TRBJ2-2; TRBD2 is a possible D gene (5 bases). TRBV23-1 qualifies as an ORF whose function is uncertain. Trimming shortened V by 6 bases and J by 3 bases, and 17 bases separated the two germline ends. This CDR3 has 16 residues. The CDR3 DNA follows: TGCGCCAGCAGCCCGACCGGCTTCGGGGACACCGGGGAGCTGTTTTTT. Its translation is CASSPTGFGDTGELFF.

The chain combines TRBV7-6 with TRBJ2-7; D is possibly TRBD1 (6 bases). CDR3 length: 16 amino acids. The V end was cut by 4 bases, the J end by 2 bases, with 18 bases between. Germline V gene sequence: CDR1 SGHVS, CDR2 FNYEAQ. The CDR3 sequence is CASSSTDRLTTYEQYF. DNA for the CDR3: TGTGCCAGCAGCTCGACTGACAGGTTGACCACCTACGAGCAGTACTTC.

The chain uses TRBV6-5 and TRBJ1-2; 12 bases agree with TRBD1. Germline V gene lookup returns CDR1 MNHEY and CDR2 SVGAGI. V lost 6 bases, J lost 9 bases, and 5 bases stayed unmatched. The CDR3 has 13 amino acids. The CDR3 reads CASSTGTGGSYTF. CDR3 in DNA: TGTGCCAGCAGCACCGGGACAGGGGGCAGCTACACCTTC.

The chain has TRBV28 and TRBJ1-5; TRBD1 is a possible D gene (6 bases). The V end lost 6 bases, the J end lost 1 base, and 13 bases lay between the germline ends. Germline V gives CDR1 MDHEN, CDR2 SYDVKM. The CDR3 spans 15 residues. CDR3 loop: CASSLGGASNQPQHF. CDR3 nucleotide sequence: TGTGCCAGCAGCCTAGGGGGGGCGAGCAATCAGCCCCAGCATTTT.

V and J are TRBV2 and TRBJ1-6; 8 bases map to TRBD1. CDR1 is SNHLY, CDR2 FYNNEI, per germline. The CDR3 spans 15 residues. V lost 4 bases, J lost 7 bases, and 6 bases stayed unmatched. CDR3 bases: TGTGCCAGCAGTGCTATGGGACAGGCCAATTCACCCCTCCACTTT. Its translation: CASSAMGQANSPLHF.

The V gene is TRBV6-7, the J gene TRBJ1-5, with D possibly being TRBD1 (5 bases). TRBV6-7 is designated an ORF whose function remains uncertain. V was cut by 8 bases and J by 7 bases, with 18 bases left in between. The CDR3 consists of 14 residues. The CDR3 nucleotides are TGTGCCAGCCCCAAGTGGGCAGGGTCCCAGCCCCAGCATTTT. It translates to CASPKWAGSQPQHF.

The chain uses TRBV9 and TRBJ2-7, with 8 positions matching TRBD2. CDR3 length: 14 amino acids. CDR1 SGDLS and CDR2 YYNGEE come from the germline V gene. V lost 2 bases to trimming and J lost 3 bases; unmatched junction nucleotides: 4. The CDR3 nucleotides read TGTGCCAGCAGCGTCCTAGCGGGCGGCTACGAGCAGTACTTC. Translating gives CASSVLAGGYEQYF. The complete variable domain, with remaining parts taken from reference TRBV9 and TRBJ2-7, reads DSGVTQTPKHLITATGQRVTLRCSPRSGDLSVYWYQQSLDQGLQFLIQYYNGEERAKGNILERFSAQQFPDLHSELNLSSLELGDSALYFCASSVLAGGYEQYFGPGTRLTVT.

The V and J genes are TRBV6-5 and TRBJ1-3; a weak D match, TRBD1 (5 bases). Germline-derived CDR1 and CDR2 are MNHEY and SVGAGI. Trimming stripped 2 bases from V and 1 base from J, with 9 bases between. CDR3 length: 15 amino acids. The CDR3 sequence: CASSYGQGSGNTIYF. CDR3 in DNA: TGTGCCAGCAGTTACGGCCAGGGTTCTGGAAACACCATATATTTT.

The chain has TRBV9 and TRBJ2-2; D remains ambiguous. Trimming pared 0 bases from V and 7 bases from J, leaving 4 bases between. CDR1 is SGDLS, CDR2 YYNGEE, per germline. This CDR3 is 12 amino acids long. CDR3 protein: CASSVVNGELFF. The CDR3 bases are TGTGCCAGCAGCGTAGTCAACGGGGAGCTGTTTTTT. Based on the CDR3 plus reference TRBV9 and TRBJ2-2, the full variable domain is DSGVTQTPKHLITATGQRVTLRCSPRSGDLSVYWYQQSLDQGLQFLIQYYNGEERAKGNILERFSAQQFPDLHSELNLSSLELGDSALYFCASSVVNGELFFGEGSRLTVL.

The sample holds one count of this clone. The chain's CDR3 is CASSHGQASSYEQYF. The DNA of the CDR3 is TGCGCCAGCAGCCACGGACAGGCGAGCTCCTACGAGCAGTACTTC. V and J are TRBV4-3 and TRBJ2-7; TRBD1 aligns across 7 bases. The CDR3 sequence is 15 residues long. After removal of 3 bases from V and 0 bases from J, the junction contained 5 bases not matched to a gene. The germline V gene has CDR1 LGHNA and CDR2 YSLEER.

The chain joins TRBV6-5 to TRBJ2-7; TRBD2 matches at 8 bases. The V gene end was trimmed by 1 base and the J gene end by 1 base; junction bases not matched to a gene: 3. Germline values: CDR1 MNHEY, CDR2 SVGAGI. The CDR3 covers 15 residues. CDR3 sequence reads: CASSYLASGSYEQYF. The DNA for the CDR3 is TGTGCCAGCAGTTACTTGGCTAGCGGGTCCTACGAGCAGTACTTC.

This clone was seen a handful of times. V and J are TRBV7-2 and TRBJ2-7; TRBD1 might be the D (5 bases). The V gene lost 4 bases and the J gene lost 11 bases, with 24 bases spanning the gap. The CDR3 consists of 15 residues. Germline lookup yields CDR1 SGHTA and CDR2 FQGNSA. In nucleotides, the CDR3 is TGTGCCAGCAGCTCAGGCTCGTCAGGGCCCGTCGTCGAGTACTTC. Translated, it gives CASSSGSSGPVVEYF.